These 23 T cell receptor beta chains came from one sample sequenced in a study of cytomegalovirus exposure and HLA in healthy donors (dated by TCRdb to about 2017). The library came from the immunoSEQ multiplex PCR assay. For the multiplex PCR, a mixture combining 60 forward primers for TCR Vbeta segments and 13 reverse primers for TCR Jbeta segments was used. TCRdb carries this immuneACCESS record with in-frame sequences only. Its versions omit some clonotypes, under half of them owing to an unresolved V gene in the studies checked, with the rest unexplained. This sample comprises around 190,000 clones, around 80% of them detected only once. Together, the top ten hold roughly 4.5% of the sample. Sequencing was performed on PBMCs. Receptors were obtained from a woman aged 30 to 39 in good health and CMV-seropositive.

The chain has TRBV29-1 and TRBJ2-1, with 7 positions matching TRBD2. After removal of 7 bases from V and 4 bases from J, the junction contained 4 bases not matched to a gene. The germline CDR1 and CDR2 sequences are SQVTM and ANQGSEA. The CDR3 totals 12 residues. In nucleotides, the CDR3 is TGCAGCGCAGGACTAGGGTACAATGAGCAGTTCTTC. Amino acids: CSAGLGYNEQFF.

This chain joins TRBV7-9 and TRBJ1-2; D is unresolved. Germline V gene data show CDR1 as SEHNR and CDR2 as FQNEAQ (reference sequence). V lost 5 bases to trimming and J lost 1 base, with 14 bases between them. The CDR3 spans 15 residues. The CDR3 loop reads CASSRDGQINYGYTF. For the CDR3, the DNA is TGTGCCAGCAGCCGTGATGGGCAGATTAACTATGGCTACACCTTC.

V gene TRBV30 combines with J gene TRBJ1-4; no firm D call. V was shortened by 6 bases and J by 4 bases, with 3 bases between the two germline ends. The CDR3 loop spans 10 amino acids. Germline CDR1 GTSNPN, CDR2 SVGIG (reference sequence). CDR3 coding DNA: TGTGCCTGCCTTAATGAAAAACTGTTTTTT. It is translated as CACLNEKLFF.

This rearrangement joins TRBV5-1 to TRBJ2-4; 9 bases are a match to TRBD2. From germline, CDR1 is SGHRS and CDR2 YFSETQ. The CDR3 has 17 residues. V gave up 2 bases and J gave up 1 base; unmatched junction bases: 7. CDR3 sequence: CASSFSASGDAKNIQYF. The CDR3 DNA reads TGCGCCAGCAGCTTTTCGGCTAGCGGGGATGCCAAAAACATTCAGTACTTC.

The DNA for the CDR3 is TGTGCCAGCAGCTTAGAGTCGAGGGATGAAAAACTGTTTTTT. As protein: CASSLESRDEKLFF. The chain links TRBV7-6 to TRBJ1-4; D not certain. The CDR3 is made up of 14 amino acids. V was clipped by 1 base and J by 6 bases, with 9 bases between them. Germline CDR1 is SGHVS and CDR2 is FNYEAQ.

This clone has a handful of counts. The chain combines TRBV4-3 with TRBJ2-1; 13 bases are shared with TRBD2. Germline CDR1 is LGHNA and CDR2 is YSLEER. This CDR3 region has 19 residues. Losses at the gene ends were 0 bases for V and 3 bases for J; bases not matched to a gene: 8. CDR3 protein: CASSQDRLAGGLGYNEQFF. CDR3 nucleotides: TGCGCCAGCAGCCAAGATCGACTAGCGGGAGGCCTGGGCTACAATGAGCAGTTCTTC.

This sequence joins TRBV6-1 and TRBJ1-3; TRBD1 might be the D (6 bases). The V gene's germline CDR1 is MNHNS and CDR2 SASEGT. The length of the CDR3 is 15 residues. V lost 4 bases, J lost 3 bases, and 13 bases lay in between. CDR3 in amino acids: CASSVTGTSGNTIYF. Here the CDR3 DNA reads TGTGCCAGCAGTGTAACCGGGACAAGTGGAAACACCATATATTTT.

This clone was seen more than once but under ten times. The V gene is TRBV7-9, the J gene TRBJ1-1; maybe TRBD1 (5 bases). Per the germline V gene, CDR1 is SEHNR and CDR2 is FQNEAQ (reference sequence). Trimming stripped 2 bases from V and 8 bases from J, with 15 bases between. There are 14 residues in the CDR3. CDR3 bases: TGTGCCAGCAGCTTAAAGGGGCCGGTTCGAGAAGCTTTCTTT. Translating gives CASSLKGPVREAFF.

This chain joins TRBV11-3 and TRBJ2-1; 12 nucleotides agree with TRBD2. Germline V lookup: CDR1 SGHNT, CDR2 YENEEA. The V gene end was trimmed by 4 bases and the J gene end by 5 bases; junction bases not matched to a gene: 3. The CDR3 is 15 amino acids. CDR3 residues: CASSSRLAGDNEQFF. CDR3 nucleotides: TGTGCCAGCAGCTCCCGACTAGCGGGAGACAATGAGCAGTTCTTC.

The V call is TRBV6-5, the J call TRBJ2-3; TRBD1 might be the D (5 bases). V was cut by 5 bases and J by 3 bases, with 9 bases left in between. The CDR3 extends over 13 amino acids. Germline CDR1 is MNHEY and CDR2 is SVGAGI. The CDR3 sequence is CASSTDKTDTQYF. In nucleotides, the CDR3 is TGTGCCAGCAGTACGGACAAGACAGATACGCAGTATTTT.

This clone was observed a single time. The chain uses TRBV13 and TRBJ2-1, with D maybe TRBD2 (6 bases). CDR3 length equals 13 residues. Germline V gene sequence: CDR1 PRHDT, CDR2 FYEKMQ (reference sequence). The V end lost 10 bases, the J end lost 4 bases, and 14 bases lay between the germline ends. The CDR3 here is CATGGAIYNEQFF. The CDR3 DNA follows: TGTGCCACCGGCGGGGCGATATACAATGAGCAGTTCTTC. Using reference TRBV13 and TRBJ2-1 for the parts outside the CDR3, the full variable domain is AAGVIQSPRHLIKEKRETATLKCYPIPRHDTVYWYQQGPGQDPQFLISFYEKMQSDKGSIPDRFSAQQFSDYHSELNMSSLELGDSALYFCATGGAIYNEQFFGPGTRLTVL.

V usage is TRBV9 and J usage is TRBJ2-7; TRBD1 might be the D (6 bases). CDR3 length equals 15 residues. Germline V gives CDR1 SGDLS, CDR2 YYNGEE. V lost 3 bases and J 2 bases, leaving 15 bases between the germline ends. Written as DNA, the CDR3 is TGTGCCAGCAGCGCTGGGGGCAGGGCCCCCTACGAGCAGTACTTC. The encoded protein is CASSAGGRAPYEQYF.

The chain uses TRBV6-5 and TRBJ2-3, with TRBD2 identical over 8 bases. CDR3 size: 15 residues. Germline-derived CDR1 and CDR2 are MNHEY and SVGAGI. J gave up 1 base and V 5 bases, and 5 bases lay outside the gene matches. CDR3 coding DNA: TGTGCCAGCAGTCGTGCCGGGAGGGGCACAGATACGCAGTATTTT. Translated, it gives CASSRAGRGTDTQYF.

The genes are TRBV4-3 and TRBJ1-2; TRBD1 aligns across 8 bases. Germline assignment: CDR1 LGHNA and CDR2 YSLEER. Unmatched junction bases numbered 3, after V lost 1 base and J lost 5 bases. This CDR3 is 14 amino acids long. The CDR3 coding sequence is TGCGCCAGCAGCCAAGGACAGGGGAGTTATGGCTACACCTTC. As protein: CASSQGQGSYGYTF.

The J gene is TRBJ2-1, the V gene TRBV7-9; D uncertain. The length of the CDR3 is 16 residues. Germline CDR1 is SEHNR and CDR2 is FQNEAQ (reference sequence). V shed 4 bases and J shed 8 bases, with 21 bases lying between them. The CDR3 sequence: CASSSPVTTASDEQFF. The CDR3 region has the DNA TGTGCCAGCAGCTCGCCGGTTACTACCGCATCCGATGAGCAGTTCTTC.

The J gene is TRBJ2-1, the V gene TRBV7-2, with 9 positions matching TRBD2. Per germline, CDR1 SGHTA and CDR2 FQGNSA. The CDR3 extends over 16 amino acids. The ends lost 1 base at V and 3 bases at J; junction bases unmatched: 4. This chain's CDR3 is CASSLVAGGVYNEQFF. The CDR3 coding sequence is TGTGCCAGCAGCTTAGTGGCGGGAGGGGTCTACAATGAGCAGTTCTTC.

This clone was observed a handful of times. The chain carries TRBV9 and TRBJ2-1, with D possibly TRBD1 on 6 matching bases. CDR3 length equals 15 residues. V lost 4 bases, J lost 5 bases, and 16 bases lay in between. Germline V gene sequence: CDR1 SGDLS, CDR2 YYNGEE. In nucleotides, the CDR3 is TGTGCCAGCAGCCCCCCATGGCAGGGGAACAATGAGCAGTTCTTC. This gives the protein CASSPPWQGNNEQFF.

The CDR3 DNA reads as TGTGCCAGCAGCCTGAAAGGGGGCTTCGGGGAAAAACTGTTTTTT. It codes for CASSLKGGFGEKLFF. V gene TRBV7-9 combines with J gene TRBJ1-4; 7 nucleotides agree with TRBD1. The CDR3 consists of 15 residues. J was trimmed by 8 bases and V by 5 bases; bases with no gene match: 11. Germline CDR1 and CDR2: SEHNR and FQNEAQ (reference sequence).

The chain has TRBV2 and TRBJ2-7; no clear D. Trimming shortened V by 2 bases and J by 9 bases, and 14 bases separated the two germline ends. This CDR3 has 13 amino acids. CDR1 is SNHLY, CDR2 FYNNEI, per germline. The DNA for the CDR3 is TGTGCCAGCAGTGAATTGAGGCTGCGTCGGCAGTACTTC. This codes for CASSELRLRRQYF.

The rearrangement links TRBV11-2 to TRBJ2-7; TRBD2 matches at 9 bases. CDR1 and CDR2 from the germline V gene are SGHAT and FQNNGV. V shed 4 bases and J 5 bases; nucleotides not matched to a gene: 6. This CDR3 is 14 amino acids long. Here the CDR3 reads CASSSPSGAHEQYF. The CDR3 DNA reads as TGTGCCAGCAGCTCCCCTAGCGGGGCCCACGAGCAGTACTTC.

J is TRBJ1-2 and V is TRBV6-6; TRBD1 matches 9 bases. With 11 bases clipped from V and 3 bases from J, the junction kept 10 bases outside the gene matches. The CDR3 spans 14 residues. The germline CDR1 and CDR2 sequences are MNHNY and SVGAGI (reference sequence). The CDR3 DNA sequence: TGTGCCTCCCTAGGGACAGGGATTGACTATGGCTACACCTTC. Amino acid sequence: CASLGTGIDYGYTF.

The chain couples TRBV10-1 to TRBJ2-1, with TRBD2 identical over 13 bases. Trimming cost V 5 bases and J 8 bases; bases outside gene matches: 15. The CDR3 consists of 18 residues. Germline V gives CDR1 WNHNN, CDR2 SYGVQD (reference sequence). CDR3 DNA: TGCGCCAGCAGTACCCGACTAGCGGGAGGAAAAGGGGGCGATGAGCAGTTCTTC. Its translation: CASSTRLAGGKGGDEQFF.

The CDR3 protein is CASSAGTDYEQYF. The CDR3 DNA sequence: TGTGCCAGCAGCGCCGGGACAGACTACGAGCAGTACTTC. The V call is TRBV9, the J call TRBJ2-7, with 7 bases aligning to TRBD1. The ends lost 3 bases at V and 3 bases at J; junction bases unmatched: 3. This CDR3 contains 13 residues. CDR1 and CDR2 from the germline V gene are SGDLS and YYNGEE.